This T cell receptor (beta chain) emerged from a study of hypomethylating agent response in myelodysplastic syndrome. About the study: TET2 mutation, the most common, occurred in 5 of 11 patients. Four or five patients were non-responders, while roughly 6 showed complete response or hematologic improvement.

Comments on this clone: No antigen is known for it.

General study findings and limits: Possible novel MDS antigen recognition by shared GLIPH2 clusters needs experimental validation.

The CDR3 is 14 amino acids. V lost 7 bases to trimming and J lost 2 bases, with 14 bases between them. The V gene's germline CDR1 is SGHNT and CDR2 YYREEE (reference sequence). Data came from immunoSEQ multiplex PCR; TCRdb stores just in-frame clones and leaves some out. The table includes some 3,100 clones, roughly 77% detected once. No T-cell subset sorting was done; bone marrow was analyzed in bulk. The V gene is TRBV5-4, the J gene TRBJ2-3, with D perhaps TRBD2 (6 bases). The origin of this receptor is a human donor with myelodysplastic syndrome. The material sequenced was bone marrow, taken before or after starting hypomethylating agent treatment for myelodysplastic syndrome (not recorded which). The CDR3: CASLRRGATDTQYF. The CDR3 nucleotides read TGTGCCAGCCTGAGGCGCGGGGCCACAGATACGCAGTATTTT.